The present entry profiles one T cell receptor beta chain with its context. This record comes from a study of blood T cell repertoires in COVID-19. Study summary: From the United States, Italy and Spain came samples of acute and convalescent COVID-19.

In the authors' workflow: Reference gene primer amplification gave estimated nucleated cell counts. TCRdb's copy holds only in-frame clones and misses some; the assay was immunoSEQ multiplex PCR. Clonal size and the V and J genes are those of that table, whereas D and trimming came from the DNA. The data show about 190,000 clones, around four fifths seen once. CDR3 size: 15 residues. Looked up from germline, CDR1 is SGHTA and CDR2 is FQGNSA. With 8 bases clipped from V and 3 bases from J, the junction kept 8 bases outside the gene matches. This sequence joins TRBV7-2 and TRBJ2-3, with 10 positions matching TRBD2. The sequencing sample was made of peripheral blood. The TCR sequence derives from a woman between 65 and 79 years old with active or convalescent COVID-19. The CDR3 DNA reads as TGTGCCAGCGCCTTTACGGGACTAGCGACAGATACGCAGTATTTT. Protein sequence: CASAFTGLATDTQYF. Looking up the rest from reference TRBV7-2 and TRBJ2-3 gives the full variable domain: GAGVSQSPSNKVTEKGKDVELRCDPISGHTALYWYRQSLGQGLEFLIYFQGNSAPDKSGLPSDRFSAERTGGSVSTLTIQRTQQEDSAVYLCASAFTGLATDTQYFGPGTRLTVL.